This T cell receptor (beta chain) was obtained from a study of T-cell reconstitution after alpha-beta-depleted transplantation in children. CDR1 and CDR2 (germline): SGHRS, YFSETQ. The CDR3 loop spans 14 amino acids. V was trimmed by 0 bases and J by 4 bases, leaving 7 bases between them. This clonotype has ten or more counts. The target antigen is unknown. Library preparation (for TCRbeta) was performed with unique molecular identifiers. From the PCR reads, TCRdb called clonotypes with MiXCR, one entry per CDR3 protein. Of 780,000 or so distinct CDR3 sequences in the sample, roughly 15% were seen once. Study-level points and caveats: Hyperexpanded clones declined; after one year, newly produced T cells mostly supplied diversity.

The origin of this receptor is a male patient younger than 18 who had a stem cell transplant for acute lymphoblastic leukemia, so the T cells may come from the graft donor. The sample was PBMCs, mostly from graft donor cells, taken 360 days after TCRalphabeta/CD19-depleted stem cell transplant. The rearrangement links TRBV5-1 to TRBJ2-2; no clear D gene. The CDR3 sequence is CASSLAEVTGELFF. The CDR3, as DNA: TGCGCCAGCAGCTTGGCCGAGGTCACCGGGGAGCTGTTTTTT.